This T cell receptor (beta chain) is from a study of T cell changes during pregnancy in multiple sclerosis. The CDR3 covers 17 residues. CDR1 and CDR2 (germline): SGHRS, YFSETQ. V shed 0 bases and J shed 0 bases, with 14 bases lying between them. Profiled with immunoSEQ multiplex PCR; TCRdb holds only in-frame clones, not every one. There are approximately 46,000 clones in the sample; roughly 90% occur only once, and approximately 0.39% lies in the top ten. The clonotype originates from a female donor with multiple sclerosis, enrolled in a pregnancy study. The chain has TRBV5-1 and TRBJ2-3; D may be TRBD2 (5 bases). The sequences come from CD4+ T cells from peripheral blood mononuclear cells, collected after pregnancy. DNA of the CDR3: TGCGCCAGCAGCTTGGTTCCCAGCGGAACTAGCACAGATACGCAGTATTTT. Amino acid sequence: CASSLVPSGTSTDTQYF.